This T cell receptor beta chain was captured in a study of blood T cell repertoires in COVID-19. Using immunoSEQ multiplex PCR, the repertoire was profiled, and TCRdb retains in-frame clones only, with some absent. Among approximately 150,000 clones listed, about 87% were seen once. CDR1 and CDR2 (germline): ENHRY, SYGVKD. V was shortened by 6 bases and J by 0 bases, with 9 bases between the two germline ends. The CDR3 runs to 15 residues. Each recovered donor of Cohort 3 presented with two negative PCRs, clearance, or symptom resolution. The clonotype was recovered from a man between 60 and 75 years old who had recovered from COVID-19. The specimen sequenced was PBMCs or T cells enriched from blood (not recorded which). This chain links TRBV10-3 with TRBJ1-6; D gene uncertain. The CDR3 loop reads CAIRIESSYNSPLHF. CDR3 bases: TGTGCCATCAGAATCGAGAGCTCCTATAATTCACCCCTCCACTTT.